The 25 T cell receptor beta chains listed next were all sequenced from one sample in a study of T cells in Graves' hyperthyroidism and ophthalmopathy. RNA transcripts yielded amplified TCR beta CDR3 regions. The HTBI primer set drove a first-round RT-PCR of the TCR CDR3. MiXCR, applied by TCRdb to the multiplex PCR reads, yields one record per CDR3 protein. The repertoire holds about 210,000 distinct CDR3 sequences, with 18% as singletons. What was sequenced was blood. All receptors come from a man between 35 and 55 years old with Graves' hyperthyroidism.

This clonotype has ten or more counts. The rearrangement links TRBV4-3 to TRBJ2-1; D remains ambiguous. CDR3 length: 14 residues. Germline CDR1 is LGHNA and CDR2 is YSLEER. Deletions cut 2 bases from V and 5 bases from J, with 10 bases between. This chain's CDR3 is CASSQSSTNNEQFF. CDR3 nucleotides: TGCGCCAGCAGCCAAAGTTCAACGAACAATGAGCAGTTCTTC.

Remarks on this clonotype: One end of the junction fails to match germline, which may point to a read error. The rearrangement links TRBV9 to TRBJ1-4, with D tentatively TRBD1 (6 bases). Germline CDR1 SGDLS, CDR2 YYNGEE. This CDR3 has 16 residues. DNA of the CDR3: TGTGCCAGCAGCGTTTACAGGGATGCAACTAATGGAAAACTGTTTTTT. Protein sequence: CASSVYRDATNGKLFF.

This clonotype was recorded a few times. A clone one base away is much larger, so this may be a read error. This CDR3 is missing its conserved last phenylalanine or tryptophan, likely due to a read error. The chain is built from TRBV7-2 and TRBJ2-1; no firm D call. V lost 1 base to trimming and J lost 0 bases, with 7 bases between them. CDR1 SGHTA and CDR2 FQGNSA come from the germline V gene. There are 15 residues in the CDR3. The CDR3 is CASSLGRYSYNEQFS. The DNA of the CDR3 is TGTGCCAGCAGCTTAGGTAGATACTCCTACAATGAGCAGTTCTCC.

The sample holds a few counts of this clonotype. This rearrangement joins TRBV5-4 to TRBJ2-1; no reliable D call. Deletions cut 1 base from V and 4 bases from J, with 6 bases between. CDR1 SGHNT and CDR2 YYREEE come from the germline V gene (reference sequence). The CDR3 is 13 amino acids. This CDR3 reads CASSLSQYNEQFF. Written as DNA, the CDR3 is TGTGCCAGCAGCTTGTCGCAGTACAATGAGCAGTTCTTC.

This clonotype was observed at least ten times. This chain uses TRBV20-1 with TRBJ2-5; TRBD1 or TRBD2 may be the D gene (5 bases each). Germline lookup yields CDR1 DFQATT and CDR2 SNEGSKA (reference sequence). The CDR3 extends over 13 amino acids. Deletions cut 3 bases from V and 5 bases from J, with 13 bases between. CDR3 amino acids: CSASLAWGETQYF. CDR3 sequence (DNA): TGCAGTGCTAGTTTGGCTTGGGGGGAGACCCAGTACTTC.

This clonotype was seen ten or more times. The chain couples TRBV9 to TRBJ1-1; perhaps TRBD1 as D (5 bases). CDR1 and CDR2 from the germline V gene are SGDLS and YYNGEE. V lost 0 bases and J 2 bases, leaving 11 bases between the germline ends. This CDR3 spans 15 amino acids. The CDR3 protein is CASSVDGGGNTEAFF. The CDR3 region has the DNA TGTGCCAGCAGCGTAGACGGTGGGGGAAACACTGAAGCTTTCTTT.

The chain's CDR3 is CASTGLYGNQPQHF. Here the CDR3 DNA reads TGTGCCAGCACAGGTCTGTATGGCAATCAGCCCCAGCATTTT. The rearrangement uses TRBV6-1 and TRBJ1-5; no definite D call. Germline lookup yields CDR1 MNHNS and CDR2 SASEGT. The CDR3 has 14 residues. V shed 7 bases and J shed 2 bases, with 12 bases lying between them.

There are many counts of this clonotype. The chain couples TRBV2 to TRBJ2-6; D is undetermined. Germline-derived CDR1 and CDR2 are SNHLY and FYNNEI. With 3 bases removed from V and 1 base from J, the gap between germline ends came to 7 bases. The CDR3 covers 15 residues. CDR3 nucleotides: TGTGCCAGCAGTGACGATCTTTCTGGGGCCAACGTCCTGACTTTC. Translated: CASSDDLSGANVLTF.

The chain couples TRBV10-3 to TRBJ1-1; possibly TRBD1 for D (5 bases). The V and J ends lost 5 bases and 1 base respectively, with 8 bases between them. Germline-derived CDR1 and CDR2 are ENHRY and SYGVKD. The CDR3 runs to 13 residues. DNA for the CDR3: TGTGCCATCAGTCCGACAGCGAACACTGAAGCTTTCTTT. Its translation is CAISPTANTEAFF.

The chain uses TRBV7-6 and TRBJ2-5, with TRBD1 matching over 8 bases. J was trimmed by 13 bases and V by 2 bases; bases with no gene match: 9. The CDR3 covers 13 residues. From germline, CDR1 is SGHVS and CDR2 FNYEAQ. The CDR3 DNA follows: TGTGCCAGCAGCTTAACTATCGGACAGGGTTGGTACTTC. Protein sequence: CASSLTIGQGWYF.

This clonotype was counted ten times or more. The rearrangement uses TRBV27 and TRBJ2-7; D might be TRBD1 (6 bases). The ends were cut back, 2 bases at V and 5 bases at J, with 13 bases in the middle. The CDR3 spans 14 residues. Per germline, CDR1 MNHEY and CDR2 SMNVEV (reference sequence). The CDR3 sequence is CASSLRQGSHEQYF. CDR3 sequence (DNA): TGTGCCAGCAGTTTACGGCAGGGGTCACACGAGCAGTACTTC.

This clonotype was found many times. The V call is TRBV27, the J call TRBJ1-2; D gene unclear. The CDR3 loop spans 15 amino acids. Per the germline V gene, CDR1 is MNHEY and CDR2 is SMNVEV (reference sequence). V was cut by 6 bases and J by 2 bases, with 16 bases left in between. The CDR3 sequence: CASSPDPLNNYGYTF. Written as DNA, the CDR3 is TGTGCCAGCAGCCCCGACCCCCTGAACAACTATGGCTACACCTTC.

This clonotype was detected ten times or more. CDR3 region: CASSESGGYSGYTF. The CDR3, as DNA: TGTGCCAGCAGTGAAAGTGGGGGGTACTCTGGCTACACCTTC. The chain links TRBV25-1 to TRBJ1-2, with D perhaps matching TRBD1 (5 bases). Germline V gene data show CDR1 as MGHDK and CDR2 as SYGVNS. V shed 2 bases and J shed 7 bases, with 14 bases lying between them. The CDR3 length is 14 residues.

This clonotype was observed many times. The gene calls are TRBV7-3 and TRBJ2-5, with 11 nucleotides matching TRBD2. This CDR3 region has 15 residues. Per germline, CDR1 SGHTA and CDR2 FQGTGA. After removal of 1 base from V and 3 bases from J, the junction contained 1 base not matched to a gene. CDR3 region: CASSLMGLAEETQYF. The CDR3 DNA reads TGTGCCAGCAGCTTAATGGGACTAGCGGAAGAGACCCAGTACTTC.

This clonotype was found many times. The chain uses TRBV20-1 and TRBJ1-4; 12 positions match TRBD1. The CDR3 is 15 amino acids. Germline CDR1 is DFQATT and CDR2 is SNEGSKA (reference sequence). J lost 6 bases, V lost 6 bases, and 8 bases had no gene match. The CDR3 is CSATGTGGGYEKLFF. CDR3 coding DNA: TGCAGTGCGACTGGGACAGGGGGCGGATATGAAAAACTGTTTTTT.

The chain employs TRBV9 and TRBJ2-1, with D perhaps TRBD2 (7 bases). CDR1 is SGDLS, CDR2 YYNGEE, per germline. V lost 0 bases, J lost 4 bases, and 11 bases lay in between. This CDR3 region has 15 residues. Here the CDR3 DNA reads TGTGCCAGCAGCGTAGCGGGGGGCTTATACAATGAGCAGTTCTTC. This translates into CASSVAGGLYNEQFF.

Many counts were recorded for this clonotype. The V call is TRBV2, the J call TRBJ1-5; D unclear. The CDR3 is made up of 15 amino acids. Germline V CDR1 and CDR2: SNHLY, FYNNEI. Trimming shortened V by 5 bases and J by 2 bases, and 13 bases separated the two germline ends. The DNA for the CDR3 is TGTGCCAGCAGTTATAGTCGGGCAGGCAATCAGCCCCAGCATTTT. Its protein product is CASSYSRAGNQPQHF.

This clonotype was counted ten times or more. This rearrangement joins TRBV19 to TRBJ2-2; D is unresolved. The CDR3 totals 14 residues. V lost 2 bases and J 1 base, leaving 5 bases between the germline ends. Germline V gene lookup returns CDR1 LNHDA and CDR2 SQIVND (reference sequence). The CDR3 coding sequence is TGTGCCAGTAGTATAAGGAGGAACACCGGGGAGCTGTTTTTT. It specifies CASSIRRNTGELFF.

V and J are TRBV28 and TRBJ1-1, with 8 bases identical to TRBD1. There are 15 residues in the CDR3. J gave up 7 bases and V 5 bases, and 12 bases lay outside the gene matches. CDR1 and CDR2 from the germline V gene are MDHEN and SYDVKM. DNA for the CDR3: TGTGCCAGCAGTCGGGGAACAGGGGGAAGGGGTGAAGCTTTCTTT. Protein: CASSRGTGGRGEAFF.

The chain couples TRBV3-1 to TRBJ2-7; TRBD2 aligns across 12 bases. V trimming: 5 bases; J trimming: 5 bases; junction bases outside the gene matches: 13. The germline gives CDR1 LGHDT, CDR2 YNNKEL (reference sequence). The length of the CDR3 is 17 residues. CDR3 sequence: CASSTILAGGPFDEQYF. The CDR3, as DNA: TGTGCCAGCAGCACTATTCTAGCGGGGGGGCCTTTCGACGAGCAGTACTTC.

This clonotype was found many times. This chain links TRBV6-1 with TRBJ1-5; 10 positions agree with TRBD1. Germline assignment: CDR1 MNHNS and CDR2 SASEGT. With 6 bases clipped from V and 3 bases from J, the junction kept 5 bases outside the gene matches. The CDR3 length is 15 residues. The CDR3 nucleotides are TGTGCCAGCAGACCGGGACAGGGGTACAATCAGCCCCAGCATTTT. Its protein is CASRPGQGYNQPQHF.

This clonotype has ten or more counts. The chain joins TRBV27 to TRBJ2-2, with TRBD2 as a possible D gene (5 bases). Germline CDR1 and CDR2: MNHEY and SMNVEV (reference sequence). V was cut by 2 bases and J by 7 bases, with 11 bases left in between. The CDR3 extends over 14 amino acids. The CDR3 loop is CASSLEDSLGELFF. The CDR3 DNA sequence: TGTGCCAGCAGTTTAGAGGACTCTCTCGGGGAGCTGTTTTTT.

This clonotype was observed many times. The chain joins TRBV3-1 to TRBJ2-5; D remains unclear. CDR3 length: 12 residues. V lost 0 bases and J 5 bases, leaving 4 bases between the germline ends. Germline CDR1 LGHDT, CDR2 YNNKEL (reference sequence). The DNA of the CDR3 is TGTGCCAGCAGCCAAGAGCGGGAGACCCAGTACTTC. Its protein product is CASSQERETQYF.

This chain connects TRBV28 to TRBJ1-5; 9 bases match TRBD1. J was trimmed by 2 bases and V by 3 bases; bases with no gene match: 14. Germline V CDR1 and CDR2: MDHEN, SYDVKM. CDR3 length equals 19 residues. CDR3 protein: CASSFWTGAGIRGNQPQHF. DNA for the CDR3: TGTGCCAGCAGTTTTTGGACAGGGGCGGGTATTCGGGGCAATCAGCCCCAGCATTTT. Based on the CDR3 plus reference TRBV28 and TRBJ1-5, the full variable domain is DVKVTQSSRYLVKRTGEKVFLECVQDMDHENMFWYRQDPGLGLRLIYFSYDVKMKEKGDIPEGYSVSREKKERFSLILESASTNQTSMYLCASSFWTGAGIRGNQPQHFGDGTRLSIL.

The chain recombines TRBV28 with TRBJ2-5; D may match TRBD1 or TRBD2 (5 bases each). The germline V and J ends were trimmed by 6 bases and 1 base, with 15 bases remaining between them. The germline CDR1 and CDR2 sequences are MDHEN and SYDVKM. The CDR3 sequence is 15 residues long. The CDR3 region is CASSTRGAFQETQYF. The CDR3 DNA reads as TGTGCCAGCAGCACCCGGGGCGCCTTCCAAGAGACCCAGTACTTC.